This is a list of T cell receptor beta chains from one sample in a study of OX40 agonist ivuxolimab in advanced cancers. The method was immunoSEQ multiplex PCR; TCRdb's version includes in-frame clones alone and lacks a portion of them. The table includes roughly 60,000 clones, about 85% detected once. Sequencing was performed on CD4+ or CD8+ T cells sorted from blood, taken in a trial of the OX40 agonist ivuxolimab. The origin of the receptors is an adult with an advanced solid tumor such as melanoma, head and neck, liver or kidney cancer. The CDR3 runs from the conserved cysteine through the conserved F or W. A D gene is named only where the DNA matches it firmly. Size values are once, few and many counts, or a class for expanded clones, and some rows have none.

d_call	clone_size	j_call	v_call	cdr3_nt	cdr3_aa
TRBD1	NA	TRBJ2-7	TRBV6-1	TGTGCCAGCAGTCAGGGGGCCTCCTCCTACGAGCAGTACTTC	CASSQGASSYEQYF
NA	NA	TRBJ1-4	TRBV30	TGTGCCTGGACCAAAAGGCTTAATGAAAAACTGTTTTTT	CAWTKRLNEKLFF
NA	NA	TRBJ2-3	TRBV30	TGTGCCTGGAGTACCGGGACCGGGAGCACAAATACGCAGTATTTT	CAWSTGTGSTNTQYF
TRBD1	NA	TRBJ2-7	TRBV13	TGTGCCAGCAGCCGAGGGGGACAGGCCAACCACGAGCAGTACTTC	CASSRGGQANHEQYF
TRBD1	NA	TRBJ1-3	TRBV7-6	TGTGCCAGCAGCTTTACAGGGGGAACTGGAAACACCATATATTTT	CASSFTGGTGNTIYF
NA	NA	TRBJ2-2	TRBV28	TGTGCCAGTTATAGCCGCCTGAACACCGGGGAGCTGTTTTTT	CASYSRLNTGELFF
NA	NA	TRBJ2-5	TRBV7-2	TGTGCCAGCAACTTAGTAGCGGCAACCTCGACCCAGTACTTC	CASNLVAATSTQYF
NA	NA	TRBJ1-6	TRBV5-1	TGCGCCAGCAGCCAGGACGGTAGAAAGAACCACTTT	CASSQDGRKNHF
NA	once	TRBJ2-1	TRBV5-1	TGCGCCAGCAGCGGGGAGATTGAGCAGTTCTTC	CASSGEIEQFF
NA	few	TRBJ2-6	TRBV5-6	TGTGCCAGCAGCTGGCATTACTCTGGGGCCAACGTCCTGACTTTC	CASSWHYSGANVLTF
NA	NA	TRBJ2-3	TRBV20-1	TGCAGTGCTCCCAGGGCAGATACGCAGTATTTT	CSAPRADTQYF
NA	NA	TRBJ2-1	TRBV27	TGTGCCAGCAGTTTTGTTATACGTGATGAGCAGTTCTTC	CASSFVIRDEQFF
TRBD2	few	TRBJ2-7	TRBV7-6	TGTGCCAGCAGCCCCCTAGCGGGAGGTGCCTACGAGCAGTACTTC	CASSPLAGGAYEQYF
NA	few	TRBJ2-6	TRBV30	TGTGCCTGGAGAATAAGGACGGAGTCTGGGGCCAACGTCCTGACTTTC	CAWRIRTESGANVLTF
NA	NA	TRBJ2-7	TRBV14	TGTGCCAGCAGCCAAGATTCGGGAATCTACGAGCAGTACTTC	CASSQDSGIYEQYF
NA	NA	TRBJ2-1	TRBV27	TGTGCCAGGAGCGCTAGCTCCTACAATGAGCAGTTCTTC	CARSASSYNEQFF
NA	NA	TRBJ2-3	TRBV19	TGTGCCAGTACGTCACAACACACAGATACGCAGTATTTT	CASTSQHTDTQYF
NA	NA	TRBJ2-2	TRBV7-9	TGTGCCAGCAGCCCCTCCTTTACCGGGGAGCTGTTTTTT	CASSPSFTGELFF
NA	NA	TRBJ2-1	TRBV30	TGTGCCTGGAGTGTAGGTAAAGGGAAGGGTGAGCAGTTCTTC	CAWSVGKGKGEQFF
TRBD1	NA	TRBJ2-1	TRBV13	TGTGCCAGCAGCGCAGGACAGGGGGTTAACAATGAGCAGTTCTTC	CASSAGQGVNNEQFF
NA	NA	TRBJ2-1	TRBV12-5	TGTGCTAGTGGTTTGGGCCGGACAGAGCAGTTCTTC	CASGLGRTEQFF
NA	NA	TRBJ2-3	TRBV25-1	TGTGCCACGGGACCCACAGATACGCAGTATTTT	CATGPTDTQYF
TRBD2	NA	TRBJ2-7	TRBV27	TGTGCCAGCAGTCCTCCGGGTAGCGGGAGGTATTTCGAGCAGTACTTC	CASSPPGSGRYFEQYF
NA	NA	TRBJ2-5	TRBV11-2	TGTGCCAGCAGCTTAGCGGGATCCCAAGAGACCCAGTACTTC	CASSLAGSQETQYF
NA	NA	TRBJ2-7	TRBV10-1	TGCGCCAGCAGTCAGAATCAGAAGGGCGAGCAGTACTTC	CASSQNQKGEQYF
NA	NA	TRBJ2-5	TRBV18	TGTGCCAGCTCACCAAATAATCAAGAGACCCAGTACTTC	CASSPNNQETQYF
NA	NA	TRBJ2-1	TRBV7-2	TGTGCCAGCAGCTTGGATTACAATGAGCAGTTCTTC	CASSLDYNEQFF
NA	NA	TRBJ2-2	TRBV5-4	TGTGCCAGCAGCATGGACACGTCGAACACCGGGGAGCTGTTTTTT	CASSMDTSNTGELFF
NA	NA	TRBJ1-5	TRBV30	TGTGCCTGGAGTGGGGGTGGACAGCCCCAGCATTTT	CAWSGGGQPQHF
NA	NA	TRBJ2-1	TRBV7-3	TGTGCCAGCAGCTTAGTGGGGGGCTCCTACAATGAGCAGTTCTTC	CASSLVGGSYNEQFF
NA	NA	TRBJ2-7	TRBV6-5	TGTGCCAGCAGCCCTGGGCATGCTGCGCTAGAGCAGTACTTC	CASSPGHAALEQYF
NA	NA	TRBJ2-5	TRBV7-8	TGTGCCAGCAGGTTAAGGCCCCCCCGGCATCAAGAGACCCAGTACTTC	CASRLRPPRHQETQYF
NA	NA	TRBJ1-1	TRBV11-2	TGTGCCACCCAGGGAGACAGAGCGAACACTGAAGCTTTCTTT	CATQGDRANTEAFF
NA	NA	TRBJ2-2	TRBV5-1	TGCGCCAGCAGCTTGGACAGGGCGGGCGGGGAGCTGTTTTTT	CASSLDRAGGELFF
TRBD1	NA	TRBJ1-2	TRBV6-1	TGTGCCAGCAGTGAAGGAGTCGGGACAGTATTTGGCTACACCTTC	CASSEGVGTVFGYTF
NA	NA	TRBJ1-4	TRBV5-8	TGTGCCAGCAGAAATCCGGGGGCTGCAAGCGAAAAACTGTTTTTT	CASRNPGAASEKLFF
TRBD2	NA	TRBJ2-2	TRBV7-9	TGTGCCAGCAGCGCTAGCGGGAGTGTGTACACCGGGGAGCTGTTTTTT	CASSASGSVYTGELFF
TRBD2	NA	TRBJ2-5	TRBV6-1	TGTGCCAGCAGTCCCCGGGGGGGGGTGGAAGAGACCCAGTACTTC	CASSPRGGVEETQYF
NA	NA	TRBJ2-4	TRBV4-1	TGCGCCAGCAGCCAAGGACACCTCCTTACCGGAAACATTCAGTACTTC	CASSQGHLLTGNIQYF
NA	NA	TRBJ1-4	TRBV6-1	TGTGCCAGCAGTGTCTACGGCGGTGAAAAACTGTTTTTT	CASSVYGGEKLFF
NA	NA	TRBJ2-1	TRBV7-8	TGTGCCCGGCGGTCCTACAATGAGCAGTTCTTC	CARRSYNEQFF
NA	NA	TRBJ2-5	TRBV7-9	TGTGCCAGCAGCCCGGACAGGGGAATCGGCGGGAGGAAAAGAGAGACCCAGTACTTC	CASSPDRGIGGRKRETQYF